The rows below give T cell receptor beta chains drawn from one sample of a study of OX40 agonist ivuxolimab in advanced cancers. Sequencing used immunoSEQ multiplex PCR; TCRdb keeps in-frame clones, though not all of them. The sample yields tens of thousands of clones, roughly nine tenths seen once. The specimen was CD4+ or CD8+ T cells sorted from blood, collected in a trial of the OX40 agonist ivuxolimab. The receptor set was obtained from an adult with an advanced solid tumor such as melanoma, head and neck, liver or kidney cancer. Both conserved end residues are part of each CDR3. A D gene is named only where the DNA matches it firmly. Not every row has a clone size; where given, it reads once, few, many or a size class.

CASSPMGQTSQPQHF TGTGCCAGCAGCCCTATGGGGCAGACAAGTCAGCCCCAGCATTTT TRBV7-2 NA NA TRBJ1-5
CASSIGEPYGYTF TGTGCCAGTAGTATCGGAGAGCCCTATGGCTACACCTTC TRBV19 NA NA TRBJ1-2
CASSMGILSSYEQYF TGTGCCAGCAGTATGGGGATCCTAAGCTCCTACGAGCAGTACTTC TRBV28 NA NA TRBJ2-7
CASRAGTSVADTQYF TGTGCCAGCAGGGCCGGGACTAGTGTCGCAGATACGCAGTATTTT TRBV2 TRBD2 NA TRBJ2-3
CASNQRGGYTF TGTGCCAGCAACCAGAGGGGCGGCTACACCTTC TRBV6-1 NA NA TRBJ1-2
CASSLQGQAYEQYF TGTGCCAGCAGCCTCCAAGGACAGGCTTACGAGCAGTACTTC TRBV2 TRBD1 NA TRBJ2-7
CASSSTGIYGYTF TGCGCCAGCAGCTCTACAGGGATCTATGGCTACACCTTC TRBV5-1 NA NA TRBJ1-2
CASSLEVVTDTQYF TGTGCCAGCAGCTTAGAAGTAGTCACAGATACGCAGTATTTT TRBV7-9 NA NA TRBJ2-3
CASSSRSRDGTYEQYF TGCGCCAGCAGCTCCCGGAGCCGCGACGGGACCTACGAGCAGTACTTC TRBV5-1 NA NA TRBJ2-7
CASRTEGGRGLITGELFF TGCGCCAGCAGGACCGAGGGCGGGAGAGGTTTAATCACCGGGGAGCTGTTTTTT TRBV10-1 TRBD2 NA TRBJ2-2
CASSVEDSGVEQYF TGTGCCAGCAGCGTAGAGGACTCGGGCGTCGAGCAGTACTTC TRBV9 NA once TRBJ2-7
CASKSGSLYNEQFF TGTGCCAGCAAGAGCGGCAGTCTTTACAATGAGCAGTTCTTC TRBV6-6 NA NA TRBJ2-1
CASSPALAGGLRGTDTQYF TGTGCCAGCAGCCCGGCGCTAGCGGGAGGCTTGAGGGGCACAGATACGCAGTATTTT TRBV7-9 TRBD2 NA TRBJ2-3
CASRPQGGYNSPLHF TGTGCCAGCAGACCGCAGGGAGGCTATAATTCACCCCTCCACTTT TRBV28 NA NA TRBJ1-6
CASSVVLGGELFF TGTGCCAGCAGCGTCGTTCTCGGCGGGGAGCTGTTTTTT TRBV9 NA NA TRBJ2-2
CSVGRPPGQNTEAFF TGCAGCGTTGGGCGGCCTCCAGGGCAGAACACTGAAGCTTTCTTT TRBV29-1 NA NA TRBJ1-1
CASSTGSGRGYEQYF TGTGCCAGCAGCACCGGCTCTGGGAGGGGTTACGAGCAGTACTTC TRBV11-2 TRBD2 NA TRBJ2-7
CASRQAGGSTDTQYF TGCGCCAGCAGGCAAGCGGGCGGTAGCACAGATACGCAGTATTTT TRBV5-1 NA NA TRBJ2-3
CASREGGAGEQYF TGTGCCAGCAGAGAAGGTGGGGCGGGGGAGCAGTACTTC TRBV6-6 NA NA TRBJ2-7
CASSDSGRFYEQFF TGCGCCAGCTCCGATAGCGGGAGATTCTATGAGCAGTTCTTC TRBV5-1 TRBD2 NA TRBJ2-1
CASSDTAGEQYF TGTGCCAGCAGCGATACCGCTGGCGAGCAGTACTTC TRBV2 NA NA TRBJ2-7
CASSQQGQPILGNIQYF TGTGCCAGCAGCCAACAGGGACAGCCGATCCTAGGCAACATTCAGTACTTC TRBV4-2 TRBD1 NA TRBJ2-4
CSASGGVEQYF TGCAGTGCTAGTGGGGGGGTTGAGCAGTACTTC TRBV20-1 TRBD2 NA TRBJ2-7
CASSPRWTGGFTGELFF TGTGCCAGCAGCCCTAGGTGGACAGGGGGCTTCACCGGGGAGCTGTTTTTT TRBV14 TRBD1 NA TRBJ2-2
CASSLGYTGELFF TGTGCCAGCAGCTTAGGGTACACCGGGGAGCTGTTTTTT TRBV11-1 NA few TRBJ2-2
CASSYERPTDTQYF TGTGCCAGCTCATACGAACGACCAACAGATACGCAGTATTTT TRBV18 NA NA TRBJ2-3
CASSSVAGNGYNEQFF TGTGCCAGCAGCTCCGTAGCGGGAAACGGCTACAATGAGCAGTTCTTC TRBV7-9 TRBD2 once TRBJ2-1
CASGLVRQWPSEAFF TGTGCTAGTGGTTTGGTACGGCAGTGGCCCTCGGAAGCTTTCTTT TRBV12-5 NA NA TRBJ1-1
CASSLKPASSGNTIYF TGTGCCAGCAGTTTAAAGCCCGCGAGCTCTGGAAACACCATATATTTT TRBV28 NA NA TRBJ1-3
CASSPADSGNTIYF TGTGCCAGCTCACCGGCAGACTCTGGAAACACCATATATTTT TRBV18 NA NA TRBJ1-3
CASSLPGTGRDEQFF TGTGCCAGCAGTCTACCCGGGACAGGGCGGGATGAGCAGTTCTTC TRBV27 TRBD1 NA TRBJ2-1
CASSVAGTNNEQFF TGTGCCAGCAGCGTCGCCGGGACTAACAATGAGCAGTTCTTC TRBV9 TRBD2 NA TRBJ2-1